This entry is about one TCR beta chain. This entry is derived from a study of blood T cell repertoires in COVID-19. In the authors' methods: Estimates of nucleated cell counts were drawn from the amplification of reference gene primers. This table comes from immunoSEQ multiplex PCR, and its TCRdb copy is limited to in-frame clones, with some not included. The DNA was the basis for D and trimming; V, J and clone size are from that table. This sample yields about 170,000 clones, of which approximately 81% are seen a single time; roughly 15% belongs to the top ten. The junction had 2 bases not matched to a gene; V was cut back by 1 base and J by 4 bases. Per the germline V gene, CDR1 is SGDLS and CDR2 is YYNGEE. The CDR3 loop spans 14 amino acids. The Seattle patients joined while their infection was active and were tracked longitudinally afterward.

The receptor's source is a woman in her sixties or seventies with COVID-19, enrolled during active disease. Sequencing was carried out using peripheral blood. The rearrangement joins TRBV9 to TRBJ1-1; 9 nucleotides align to TRBD1. The CDR3 region has the DNA TGTGCCAGCAGCGTACTACAGGGGGCCACTGAAGCTTTCTTT. As protein: CASSVLQGATEAFF. Variable domain in full (rest from reference TRBV9 and TRBJ1-1): DSGVTQTPKHLITATGQRVTLRCSPRSGDLSVYWYQQSLDQGLQFLIQYYNGEERAKGNILERFSAQQFPDLHSELNLSSLELGDSALYFCASSVLQGATEAFFGQGTRLTVV.